Included here is one T cell receptor beta chain sequence, with context. As yet, its antigen is unknown. Genomic DNA was employed as the template in profiling TCR beta VDJ and CDR3. TCRdb used MiXCR to reprocess the reads, holding one entry per CDR3 protein. This table has 150,000 to 200,000 distinct CDR3 sequences, 40% to 50% appearing once. The data stem from a study of CD8+CD57+ T cells in acquired aplastic anemia. Overall study context: DNA from sorted CD4+ and CD8+ cells averaged roughly 3.4 ug. Overall study results and limits: Found in both controls and patients were some 30 CD8+ CDR3 sequences.

Germline V gene sequence: CDR1 SGHRS, CDR2 YFSETQ. The V segment lost 3 bases and the J segment 7 bases; nucleotides outside the gene matches: 10. There are 15 residues in the CDR3. All sequencing subjects had displayed CD8+CD57+ cell expansion on flow cytometry. All patients had severe acquired aplastic anemia. There was no therapy given to any patient before the blood sampling took place. Sequencing input: sorted CD4+, CD8+, or CD8+CD57+ T cells (not recorded which) from PBMCs. This receptor was obtained from a human donor with aplastic anemia. The rearrangement joins TRBV5-1 to TRBJ2-5; 9 positions agree with TRBD1. CDR3 in DNA: TGCGCCAGCAGCTCCCCGGGACAGGGTTCCGGGACCCAGTACTTC. This sequence encodes CASSSPGQGSGTQYF. The variable domain in full, completed from reference TRBV5-1 and TRBJ2-5, reads KAGVTQTPRYLIKTRGQQVTLSCSPISGHRSVSWYQQTPGQGLQFLFEYFSETQRNKGNFPGRFSGRQFSNSRSEMNVSTLELGDSALYLCASSSPGQGSGTQYFGPGTRLLVL.